The next 11 T cell receptor beta chains were all read from a single sample in a study of shared clonotypes between healthy human individuals. Sequenced by immunoSEQ multiplex PCR; TCRdb stores in-frame clones only, minus some. The sample has about 2.3 million clones; 85% to 95% are singletons. The sequencing sample was made of naive CD4+ T cells from PBMCs. As to subset: CD45RA+ positively selected. The receptors come from a man between 18 and 35 years old in good health. Some clones in this sample may be carry-over from other donors' samples.

Only one count was recorded for this clone. The chain couples TRBV28 to TRBJ1-3; D remains unclear. Trimming left V 3 bases short and J 0 bases short, with 12 bases between. Germline V gene lookup returns CDR1 MDHEN and CDR2 SYDVKM. This CDR3 comprises 16 residues. CDR3 region: CASSFHYSSSGNTIYF. CDR3 DNA: TGTGCCAGCAGTTTTCATTATTCGAGCTCTGGAAACACCATATATTTT.

The chain joins TRBV5-6 to TRBJ2-7; unclear D gene. CDR1 is SGHDT, CDR2 YYEEEE, per germline. This CDR3 spans 13 amino acids. Deletions cut 5 bases from V and 2 bases from J, with 11 bases between. CDR3 bases: TGTGCCAGCAGGCGTGGGGTTACCTACGAGCAGTACTTC. Its translation is CASRRGVTYEQYF.

In its sample, this clone was seen once. The genes are TRBV29-1 and TRBJ2-1; no definite D call. The CDR3 covers 13 residues. Germline V gives CDR1 SQVTM, CDR2 ANQGSEA. The CDR3 DNA follows: TGCACCGTACGTTGGGTCTCCTACAATGAGCAGTTCTTC. Protein sequence: CTVRWVSYNEQFF.

This sequence joins TRBV30 and TRBJ2-1, with 7 bases that match TRBD2. V lost 6 bases and J lost 2; bases outside the gene matches: 10. The germline V gene encodes CDR1 GTSNPN and CDR2 SVGIG (reference sequence). This CDR3 is 15 amino acids long. The CDR3 here is CACQTGLLTYNEQFF. CDR3 sequence (DNA): TGTGCCTGCCAAACGGGACTATTAACCTACAATGAGCAGTTCTTC.

The chain uses TRBV6-1 and TRBJ1-3; D is ambiguous. The V gene's germline CDR1 is MNHNS and CDR2 SASEGT. V lost 2 bases to trimming and J lost 2 bases, with 13 bases between them. This CDR3 is 16 amino acids long. The CDR3 reads CASSEIPGLAGNTIYF. As DNA, the CDR3 is TGTGCCAGCAGTGAAATCCCAGGTCTCGCTGGAAACACCATATATTTT.

This chain joins TRBV4-2 and TRBJ2-1; a weak D match, TRBD2 (5 bases). Germline V CDR1 and CDR2: LGHNA, YNFKEQ. The CDR3 length is 16 residues. The ends were cut back, 4 bases at V and 2 bases at J, with 15 bases in the middle. This CDR3 reads CASSLTPGSTYNEQFF. CDR3 nucleotide sequence: TGTGCCAGCAGCCTTACGCCGGGATCAACCTACAATGAGCAGTTCTTC.

On this clone itself: Different DNA sequences within this sample yield the same CDR3. V usage is TRBV5-1 and J usage is TRBJ2-3, with D hard to call. The ends were cut back, 0 bases at V and 2 bases at J, with 13 bases in the middle. Germline V CDR1 and CDR2: SGHRS, YFSETQ. CDR3 size: 16 residues. DNA of the CDR3: TGCGCCAGCAGCTTGGTTGCAGGCCCCTCCACAGATACGCAGTATTTT. Translating it yields CASSLVAGPSTDTQYF.

The chain carries TRBV2 and TRBJ1-1; D unclear. Germline CDR1 SNHLY, CDR2 FYNNEI. The CDR3 totals 13 residues. V lost 2 bases and J 5 bases, leaving 9 bases between the germline ends. Here the CDR3 reads CASSESGRTEAFF. DNA for the CDR3: TGTGCCAGCAGTGAATCGGGGAGGACTGAAGCTTTCTTT. Full variable domain (rest looked up from reference TRBV2 and TRBJ1-1): EPEVTQTPSHQVTQMGQEVILRCVPISNHLYFYWYRQILGQKVEFLVSFYNNEISEKSEIFDDQFSVERPDGSNFTLKIRSTKLEDSAMYFCASSESGRTEAFFGQGTRLTVV.

About this clone itself: Within the sample, other DNA sequences also encode this same CDR3. The chain carries TRBV28 and TRBJ1-3; weak D call: TRBD1 (5 bases). V was trimmed by 3 bases and J by 2 bases, leaving 8 bases between them. CDR1 MDHEN and CDR2 SYDVKM come from the germline V gene. CDR3 length equals 14 residues. The CDR3 reads CASSLQGPGNTIYF. The CDR3 DNA follows: TGTGCCAGCAGTTTGCAGGGACCTGGAAACACCATATATTTT.

The chain links TRBV14 to TRBJ1-2; D is ambiguous. V was trimmed by 4 bases and J by 4 bases, leaving 16 bases between them. In germline, CDR1 is SGHDN, CDR2 FVKESK. This CDR3 has 15 residues. CDR3 bases: TGTGCCAGCAGCCGGGAGGGCACAGCGCGCTATGGCTACACCTTC. This encodes CASSREGTARYGYTF.

V usage is TRBV10-3 and J usage is TRBJ2-7; D gene ambiguous. The CDR3 length is 13 residues. Trimming stripped 0 bases from V and 3 bases from J, with 6 bases between. Germline assignment: CDR1 ENHRY and CDR2 SYGVKD. CDR3 region: CAISESWLYEQYF. The CDR3 nucleotides read TGTGCCATCAGTGAGTCCTGGCTCTACGAGCAGTACTTC.